The T cell receptor beta chain under discussion was sequenced for a study of naive and memory T cell subsets. Stated treatment: skin biopsy from PPD injection site in Mantoux-positive individual. TCR cDNA received a 3' ligated oligonucleotide that carried a UMI. Tuberculin skin test biopsies were taken where PPD was injected in Mantoux-positive people. The SP2 primer and nested alpha and beta constant region primers amplified ligated cDNA in four rounds. For blood and skin samples, reverse transcription used TCR alpha and beta constant primers. From the UMI-ligation and nested PCR reads, TCRdb called clonotypes with MiXCR, one entry per CDR3 protein. The sample has around 20,000 distinct CDR3 sequences; 4.5% to 7% are singletons. Regarding the study as a whole: TCR transcript changes with activation or differentiation may affect this RNA method. Both skin biopsy types reportedly yielded TCRs, tuberculin sites far more.

Trimming removed 7 bases from V and 5 bases from J; junction bases left unmatched: 12. From germline, CDR1 is SQVTM and CDR2 ANQGSEA. There are 14 residues in the CDR3. This clonotype was seen a few times. Its antigen is as yet unknown. This chain joins TRBV29-1 and TRBJ1-1; 8 positions agree with TRBD1. This specimen was skin, taken from a tuberculin skin test site. The sequence derives from an adult in good health. This chain's CDR3 is CSARASTGGTEAFF. The CDR3, as DNA: TGCAGCGCCAGAGCTTCTACAGGGGGTACTGAAGCTTTCTTT.